These 30 T cell receptor beta chains were all obtained from the same sample, sequenced in a study of blood T cell repertoires in COVID-19. Sequencing was performed with immunoSEQ multiplex PCR; in TCRdb, only in-frame clones are kept and a portion is missing. The table shows about 100,000 clones, with 70% to 90% occurring only once. The sample taken for sequencing was peripheral blood. The receptors were sampled from a man aged 45-65 years with active COVID-19.

J is TRBJ2-7 and V is TRBV9; 7 positions agree with TRBD2. The CDR3 sequence is 18 residues long. J gave up 2 bases and V 4 bases, and 18 bases lay outside the gene matches. From germline, CDR1 is SGDLS and CDR2 YYNGEE. The CDR3 loop reads CASSPRMAGRGGAYEQYF. The CDR3 region has the DNA TGTGCCAGCAGCCCGCGGATGGCTGGGCGCGGGGGTGCCTACGAGCAGTACTTC.

The chain joins TRBV5-1 to TRBJ1-1, with D hard to call. Germline V gives CDR1 SGHRS, CDR2 YFSETQ. The CDR3 spans 14 residues. The V gene lost 2 bases and the J gene lost 8 bases, with 16 bases spanning the gap. Written as DNA, the CDR3 is TGCGCCAGCAGCTTACCGACATCCTATCCAGAAGCTTTCTTT. It specifies CASSLPTSYPEAFF.

This clone was seen more than once but under ten times. The chain has TRBV7-9 and TRBJ1-3; D is unclear. CDR1 is SEHNR, CDR2 FQNEAQ, per germline (reference sequence). Trimming removed 6 bases from V and 4 bases from J, with 7 bases in between. This CDR3 is 12 amino acids long. For the CDR3, the DNA is TGTGCCAGCAGTCTAGAGGGAAACACCATATATTTT. Encoded protein: CASSLEGNTIYF.

The genes are TRBV3-1 (or the pseudogene TRBV3-2) and TRBJ2-5; 10 nucleotides agree with TRBD2. The trim removed 5 bases at V and 7 bases at J, leaving 7 bases unmatched. Germline values: CDR1 LGHDT, CDR2 YNNKEL (reference sequence). The CDR3 is made up of 14 amino acids. The CDR3 nucleotides are TGTGCCAGCAGCAATAGCGGGGGGACGGTGACCCAGTACTTC. This encodes CASSNSGGTVTQYF.

The V call is TRBV6-4, the J call TRBJ1-6; a weak D match, TRBD1 (5 bases). The ends were cut back, 6 bases at V and 10 bases at J, with 13 bases in the middle. Germline CDR1 reads MRHNA; CDR2 reads SNTAGT. This CDR3 has 13 residues. The CDR3 loop is CASSAGKGSPLHF. DNA of the CDR3: TGTGCCAGCAGCGCAGGGAAGGGCTCACCCCTCCACTTT.

The gene calls are TRBV10-2 and TRBJ1-1; D possibly corresponds to TRBD1 (5 bases). Per germline, CDR1 WSHSY and CDR2 SAAADI. Trimming stripped 5 bases from V and 2 bases from J, with 12 bases between. There are 14 residues in the CDR3. The CDR3, as DNA: TGCGCCAGCAGTTCTGGGGCCTCAAACACTGAAGCTTTCTTT. This translates into CASSSGASNTEAFF.

This CDR3 reads CASRITSGSYEQYF. The CDR3 DNA reads as TGTGCCAGCAGAATAACTAGCGGGTCCTACGAGCAGTACTTC. V gene TRBV2 combines with J gene TRBJ2-7; TRBD2 matches 9 bases. Germline loops: CDR1 SNHLY, CDR2 FYNNEI. V lost 6 bases and J lost 1; bases outside the gene matches: 4. This CDR3 region has 14 residues.

The chain combines TRBV4-2 with TRBJ2-3; TRBD2 agrees at 12 bases. The CDR3 totals 18 residues. J was trimmed by 1 base and V by 0 bases; bases with no gene match: 5. CDR1 LGHNA and CDR2 YNFKEQ come from the germline V gene. The CDR3 sequence: CASSQDLAGGIGTDTQYF. The CDR3 DNA sequence: TGTGCCAGCAGCCAAGATCTAGCGGGGGGGATCGGCACAGATACGCAGTATTTT.

This sequence joins TRBV5-1 and TRBJ1-5; D is perhaps TRBD1 (6 bases). Germline V gene sequence: CDR1 SGHRS, CDR2 YFSETQ. The CDR3 length is 15 residues. V was clipped by 2 bases and J by 9 bases, with 18 bases between them. CDR3 DNA sequence: TGCGCCAGCAGCTTACAGGGACGCAATCAGGGGCCCCAGCATTTT. Encoded protein: CASSLQGRNQGPQHF.

This clone appeared once. The rearrangement uses TRBV6-2 or TRBV6-3 and TRBJ2-4; the match to TRBD2 covers 14 bases. Germline-derived CDR1 and CDR2 are MNHEY and SVGEGT. This CDR3 region has 20 residues. V shed 4 bases, J shed 0 bases, and the junction held 11 bases outside the gene matches. The CDR3 reads CASSFPGTSGGGLAKNIQYF. CDR3 in DNA: TGTGCCAGCAGTTTCCCCGGGACTAGCGGGGGCGGTTTAGCCAAAAACATTCAGTACTTC.

This chain joins TRBV15 and TRBJ1-6, with D tentatively TRBD1 (5 bases). The CDR3 runs to 18 residues. V was trimmed by 1 base and J by 7 bases, leaving 20 bases between them. Germline CDR1 LNHNV, CDR2 YYDKDF (reference sequence). The CDR3 protein is CATSRVSKVGVTNSPLHF. CDR3 coding DNA: TGTGCCACCAGCAGAGTGTCGAAGGTAGGGGTAACAAATTCACCCCTCCACTTT.

The chain employs TRBV7-8 and TRBJ2-2, with D possibly being TRBD1 (6 bases). This CDR3 comprises 16 residues. CDR1 is SGHVS and CDR2 is FQNEAQ in the germline V gene. V was clipped by 4 bases and J by 5 bases, with 17 bases between them. CDR3 residues: CASSSPEGVYTGELFF. CDR3 nucleotides: TGTGCCAGCAGCTCCCCAGAGGGGGTGTATACCGGGGAGCTGTTTTTT.

The rearrangement uses TRBV12-3 or TRBV12-4 and TRBJ2-1; the D is unclear. Trimming left V 7 bases short and J 1 base short, with 8 bases between. The CDR3 spans 13 residues. DNA for the CDR3: TGTGCCAGCATGGTCGGGTCCTACAATGAGCAGTTCTTC. Amino acid sequence: CASMVGSYNEQFF.

This clone was seen just once. The V call is TRBV29-1, the J call TRBJ2-7; D not certain. Per germline, CDR1 SQVTM and CDR2 ANQGSEA. This CDR3 has 13 residues. V lost 1 base to trimming and J lost 2 bases, with 9 bases between them. The CDR3 nucleotides are TGCAGCGTTGAAGTCAACAGCCCCTACGAGCAGTACTTC. Protein: CSVEVNSPYEQYF.

This rearrangement joins TRBV7-2 to TRBJ1-2; the D gene is possibly TRBD1 (6 bases). The CDR3 consists of 14 residues. CDR1 is SGHTA and CDR2 is FQGNSA in the germline V gene. The V end was cut by 1 base, the J end by 5 bases, with 11 bases between. The DNA for the CDR3 is TGTGCCAGCAGCTTAGTCGGGGGGCTGTATGGCTACACCTTC. Amino acid sequence: CASSLVGGLYGYTF.

The chain couples TRBV13 to TRBJ1-5; D not resolved. This CDR3 is 17 amino acids long. Germline values: CDR1 PRHDT, CDR2 FYEKMQ (reference sequence). Between the trimmed V and J ends, which lost 5 bases and 4 bases, there was a span of 21 bases. CDR3 nucleotides: TGTGCCAGCAGCAAAGGGCGGATCCTGCGGGGTAATCAGCCCCAGCATTTT. Translating gives CASSKGRILRGNQPQHF.

The chain links TRBV6-2 or TRBV6-3 to TRBJ2-3; D ambiguous. Germline CDR1 and CDR2: MNHEY and SVGEGT. V was clipped by 2 bases and J by 2 bases, with 11 bases between them. The CDR3 extends over 15 amino acids. This chain's CDR3 is CASSYVGAYTDTQYF. CDR3 sequence (DNA): TGTGCCAGCAGTTACGTGGGCGCTTACACAGATACGCAGTATTTT.

This rearrangement joins TRBV24-1 to TRBJ2-2; TRBD1 aligns across 8 bases. The CDR3 contains 16 residues. CDR1 is KGHDR, CDR2 SFDVKD, per germline. The ends lost 2 bases at V and 1 base at J; junction bases unmatched: 2. The CDR3 region has the DNA TGTGCCACCAGTGATTCCGGACAGGGGAACACCGGGGAGCTGTTTTTT. It yields the protein CATSDSGQGNTGELFF.

The rearrangement uses TRBV25-1 and TRBJ2-5, with D tentatively TRBD1 (6 bases). V was trimmed by 2 bases and J by 2 bases, leaving 6 bases between them. This CDR3 comprises 13 residues. CDR1 is MGHDK and CDR2 is SYGVNS in the germline V gene. The CDR3 DNA sequence: TGTGCCAGCAGTGAACAGGGGCAAGAGACCCAGTACTTC. Its protein product is CASSEQGQETQYF.

This chain links TRBV7-9 with TRBJ2-2; 7 nucleotides agree with TRBD2. V was pared by 2 bases and J by 8 bases, with 17 bases of the junction left unmatched. The CDR3 is 18 amino acids. Germline CDR1 is SEHNR and CDR2 is FQNEAQ (reference sequence). The CDR3 sequence is CASSLPPRLAGVKGELFF. CDR3 nucleotide sequence: TGTGCCAGCAGCTTACCGCCCCGCCTCGCGGGGGTAAAGGGGGAGCTGTTTTTT. Full variable domain (outside the CDR3, taken from reference TRBV7-9 and TRBJ2-2): DTGVSQNPRHKITKRGQNVTFRCDPISEHNRLYWYRQTLGQGPEFLTYFQNEAQLEKSRLLSDRFSAERPKGSFSTLEIQRTEQGDSAMYLCASSLPPRLAGVKGELFFGEGSRLTVL.

The DNA of the CDR3 is TGTGCCAGCAGTTACTCCCCGGGACTTCGGTCCTACGAGCAGTACTTC. It specifies CASSYSPGLRSYEQYF. The genes are TRBV6-5 and TRBJ2-7, with a tentative D call TRBD2 (6 bases). V lost 0 bases, J lost 1 base, and 13 bases lay in between. In germline, CDR1 is MNHEY, CDR2 SVGAGI. The CDR3 totals 16 residues.

The chain links TRBV3-1 (or the pseudogene TRBV3-2) to TRBJ1-1; possibly TRBD1 for D (5 bases). Germline loops: CDR1 LGHDT, CDR2 YNNKEL (reference sequence). CDR3 length: 14 residues. The V end was cut by 4 bases, the J end by 1 base, with 10 bases between. This CDR3 reads CASSRRGGNTEAFF. CDR3 in DNA: TGTGCCAGCAGCCGTCGGGGGGGGAACACTGAAGCTTTCTTT.

The chain couples TRBV7-2 to TRBJ2-5; D may be TRBD1 (6 bases). This CDR3 is built from 15 residues. V lost 4 bases and J 1 base, leaving 13 bases between the germline ends. CDR1 and CDR2 from the germline V gene are SGHTA and FQGNSA. CDR3 nucleotide sequence: TGTGCCAGCAGCTCCTCATGGGGGCCCCAAGAGACCCAGTACTTC. Amino acid sequence: CASSSSWGPQETQYF.

The J gene is TRBJ2-3, the V gene TRBV4-2, with 9 nucleotides matching TRBD2. This CDR3 comprises 20 residues. V lost 0 bases and J lost 6; bases outside the gene matches: 19. Germline CDR1 LGHNA, CDR2 YNFKEQ. This CDR3 is CASSQDSRRNLAGAGDTQYF. In nucleotides, the CDR3 is TGTGCCAGCAGCCAAGACTCTCGGAGGAATTTAGCGGGGGCAGGGGATACGCAGTATTTT.

V is TRBV29-1 and J is TRBJ1-1; a possible D gene is TRBD1 (6 bases). The V end lost 7 bases, the J end lost 3 bases, and 6 bases lay between the germline ends. Germline V gene data show CDR1 as SQVTM and CDR2 as ANQGSEA. The CDR3 totals 10 residues. CDR3 nucleotide sequence: TGCAGCGGGACAGACACTGAAGCTTTCTTT. It translates to CSGTDTEAFF.

The V call is TRBV27, the J call TRBJ2-7; D might be TRBD1 (6 bases). CDR3 length: 17 residues. Trimming shortened V by 5 bases and J by 1 base, and 21 bases separated the two germline ends. Germline V gives CDR1 MNHEY, CDR2 SMNVEV (reference sequence). This CDR3 is CASSPRGYPRESYEQYF. CDR3 DNA: TGTGCCAGCAGTCCTAGGGGGTACCCGAGGGAATCCTACGAGCAGTACTTC.

The chain links TRBV7-2 to TRBJ1-2; 8 positions match TRBD1. V shed 0 bases, J shed 6 bases, and the junction held 6 bases outside the gene matches. CDR3 length equals 15 residues. Germline assignment: CDR1 SGHTA and CDR2 FQGNSA. CDR3 sequence: CASSLALSGGDGYTF. CDR3 sequence (DNA): TGTGCCAGCAGCTTAGCGCTCTCAGGGGGCGATGGCTACACCTTC.

This clone came up once. The rearrangement links TRBV3-1 (or the pseudogene TRBV3-2) to TRBJ1-2; D ambiguous. The V gene's germline CDR1 is LGHDT and CDR2 YNNKEL (reference sequence). V dropped 1 base and J dropped 6 bases, with 12 bases sitting between them. The length of the CDR3 is 14 residues. The chain's CDR3 is CASSQVGGINGYTF. CDR3 nucleotide sequence: TGTGCCAGCAGCCAAGTTGGAGGGATCAATGGCTACACCTTC.

V is TRBV18 and J is TRBJ1-1; tentatively, D is TRBD1 (5 bases). The germline V and J ends were trimmed by 3 bases and 7 bases, with 12 bases remaining between them. Germline CDR1 KGHSH, CDR2 LQKENI. The CDR3 has 13 amino acids. CDR3 residues: CASSPGGTGEAFF. Here the CDR3 DNA reads TGTGCCAGCTCACCGGGGGGTACGGGTGAAGCTTTCTTT.

This chain uses TRBV6-6 with TRBJ2-3, with D perhaps TRBD1 (5 bases). In germline, CDR1 is MNHNY, CDR2 SVGAGI (reference sequence). The germline V and J ends were trimmed by 0 bases and 5 bases, with 12 bases remaining between them. The CDR3 covers 15 residues. CDR3 amino acids: CASSYSSRGRDTQYF. The CDR3 DNA is TGTGCCAGCAGTTACTCGAGTAGGGGCCGAGATACGCAGTATTTT.